Below are 29 T cell receptor beta chains sequenced from a single sample in a study of blood T cell repertoires in COVID-19. The table came from immunoSEQ multiplex PCR; TCRdb's copy has only in-frame clones and leaves some out. Of over 200,000 clones listed, about 86% are singletons. The sample comprised PBMCs or T cells enriched from blood (not recorded which). These receptors were obtained from a woman under 40 who had been exposed to COVID-19.

The chain couples TRBV12-5 to TRBJ1-1; the D is unclear. Trimming took off 6 bases at V and 3 bases at J, with 5 bases between the two ends. The V gene's germline CDR1 is LGHNT and CDR2 FRNRAP. The CDR3 extends over 11 amino acids. CDR3 sequence reads: CASGPDTEAFF. The DNA for the CDR3 is TGTGCTAGTGGCCCTGACACTGAAGCTTTCTTT.

V usage is TRBV6-5 and J usage is TRBJ1-5; maybe TRBD1 (5 bases). This CDR3 is 14 amino acids long. Trimming stripped 7 bases from V and 3 bases from J, with 13 bases between. Germline V lookup: CDR1 MNHEY, CDR2 SVGAGI. CDR3 residues: CASKRGLLNQPQHF. Written as DNA, the CDR3 is TGTGCCAGCAAAAGGGGACTGCTCAATCAGCCCCAGCATTTT.

The V call is TRBV3-1 (or the pseudogene TRBV3-2), the J call TRBJ2-7; TRBD1 agrees at 10 bases. Germline values: CDR1 LGHDT, CDR2 YNNKEL (reference sequence). CDR3 size: 15 residues. V trimming: 3 bases; J trimming: 2 bases; junction bases outside the gene matches: 4. In nucleotides, the CDR3 is TGTGCCAGCAGCCAGACAGGGGGCCCTCCCTACGAGCAGTACTTC. Translating it yields CASSQTGGPPYEQYF.

V usage is TRBV2 and J usage is TRBJ1-5, with 7 bases that match TRBD1. The CDR3 is 14 amino acids. Trimming took 6 bases from V and 7 from J; bases not matched to a gene: 9. Germline loops: CDR1 SNHLY, CDR2 FYNNEI. CDR3 coding DNA: TGTGCCAGCAGCGCGGGACAGCTCCAGCAGCCCCAGCATTTT. It specifies CASSAGQLQQPQHF.

The chain has TRBV7-9 and TRBJ2-2; D might be TRBD2 (5 bases). The ends were cut back, 5 bases at V and 2 bases at J, with 15 bases in the middle. The CDR3 loop spans 16 amino acids. The V gene's germline CDR1 is SEHNR and CDR2 FQNEAQ (reference sequence). The CDR3 sequence is CASSAPGGLNTGELFF. CDR3 DNA: TGTGCCAGCAGCGCCCCAGGAGGACTTAACACCGGGGAGCTGTTTTTT.

This chain uses TRBV6-2 or TRBV6-3 with TRBJ2-7; possibly TRBD1 for D (5 bases). Between the trimmed V and J ends, which lost 5 bases and 1 base, there was a span of 9 bases. The CDR3 spans 13 residues. Germline CDR1 reads MNHEY; CDR2 reads SVGEGT. The CDR3 reads CASSTPGSYEQYF. For the CDR3, the DNA is TGTGCCAGCAGTACCCCAGGGTCCTACGAGCAGTACTTC.

The genes are TRBV6-5 and TRBJ1-2, with D tentatively TRBD1 (5 bases). This CDR3 has 13 residues. Trimming took 6 bases from V and 5 from J, leaving 13 bases between them. CDR1 MNHEY and CDR2 SVGAGI come from the germline V gene. The CDR3, as DNA: TGTGCCAGCAGCCCCAGGGAAGGGTATGGCTACACCTTC. Protein sequence: CASSPREGYGYTF.

This sequence joins TRBV11-3 and TRBJ2-7; TRBD2 is a possible D gene (5 bases). Trimming shortened V by 6 bases and J by 1 base, and 19 bases separated the two germline ends. Germline-derived CDR1 and CDR2 are SGHNT and YENEEA. CDR3 length equals 16 residues. The CDR3 is CASRTLGGLDSYEQYF. CDR3 DNA sequence: TGTGCCAGCAGGACCCTGGGCGGGTTAGATTCCTACGAGCAGTACTTC.

V usage is TRBV9 and J usage is TRBJ2-3, with 16 bases matching TRBD2. The J segment lost 0 bases and the V segment lost 4 bases, leaving 17 bases of the junction unmatched. The V gene's germline CDR1 is SGDLS and CDR2 YYNGEE. The CDR3 totals 22 residues. Written as DNA, the CDR3 is TGTGCCAGCAGCACTCCGACCCCGGGACTAGCGGGGGGGCCCTTTAGCACAGATACGCAGTATTTT. This codes for CASSTPTPGLAGGPFSTDTQYF. Filled out from reference TRBV9 and TRBJ2-3, the complete variable domain reads DSGVTQTPKHLITATGQRVTLRCSPRSGDLSVYWYQQSLDQGLQFLIQYYNGEERAKGNILERFSAQQFPDLHSELNLSSLELGDSALYFCASSTPTPGLAGGPFSTDTQYFGPGTRLTVL.

The chain is built from TRBV5-1 and TRBJ2-3, with 9 bases lining up with TRBD2. V gave up 4 bases and J gave up 2 bases; unmatched junction bases: 5. Per the germline V gene, CDR1 is SGHRS and CDR2 is YFSETQ. The CDR3 totals 15 residues. The CDR3 loop reads CASSPAGGDTDTQYF. CDR3 bases: TGCGCCAGCAGCCCAGCGGGGGGAGACACAGATACGCAGTATTTT.

This chain joins TRBV6-1 and TRBJ2-1, with unresolved D. From germline, CDR1 is MNHNS and CDR2 SASEGT. This CDR3 comprises 13 residues. V shed 1 base and J shed 6 bases, with 7 bases lying between them. The CDR3 reads CASSEGHLNEQFF. The CDR3 bases are TGTGCCAGCAGTGAAGGGCACCTCAATGAGCAGTTCTTC.

V usage is TRBV5-1 and J usage is TRBJ1-3, with TRBD1 as a possible D gene (5 bases). This CDR3 has 15 residues. The V and J ends lost 0 bases and 1 base respectively, with 8 bases between them. The germline V gene encodes CDR1 SGHRS and CDR2 YFSETQ. The CDR3 loop is CASSLDGASGNTIYF. The CDR3 region has the DNA TGCGCCAGCAGCTTGGATGGGGCTTCTGGAAACACCATATATTTT.

The chain has TRBV18 and TRBJ2-7; tentatively, D is TRBD1 (6 bases). The CDR3 sequence is 13 residues long. Trimming removed 3 bases from V and 0 bases from J, with 6 bases in between. Germline loops: CDR1 KGHSH, CDR2 LQKENI. CDR3 residues: CASSPDSSYEQYF. CDR3 DNA: TGTGCCAGCTCACCGGACAGCTCCTACGAGCAGTACTTC.

The chain employs TRBV28 and TRBJ1-5; TRBD1 might be the D (6 bases). The germline V and J ends were trimmed by 4 bases and 3 bases, with 10 bases remaining between them. Germline CDR1 MDHEN, CDR2 SYDVKM. The CDR3 totals 14 residues. For the CDR3, the DNA is TGTGCCAGCAGTTCGACAGGTCTCAATCAGCCCCAGCATTTT. Encoded protein: CASSSTGLNQPQHF.

In nucleotides, the CDR3 is TGTGCCTGGAGTCGGCCTTTTACGACGCATTTCCAGGATGGCTACACCTTC. Its translation is CAWSRPFTTHFQDGYTF. The chain recombines TRBV30 with TRBJ1-2, with D unresolved. Trimming pared 2 bases from V and 6 bases from J, leaving 25 bases between. Germline assignment: CDR1 GTSNPN and CDR2 SVGIG (reference sequence). This CDR3 is built from 17 residues.

This chain links TRBV6-5 with TRBJ2-7; D is perhaps TRBD2 (6 bases). Trimming took 0 bases from V and 0 from J, leaving 6 bases between them. The CDR3 extends over 14 amino acids. From germline, CDR1 is MNHEY and CDR2 SVGAGI. CDR3 amino acids: CASSYSTSSYEQYF. CDR3 coding DNA: TGTGCCAGCAGTTACTCGACTAGCTCCTACGAGCAGTACTTC.

This chain connects TRBV6-6 to TRBJ2-1; 7 positions match TRBD2. J lost 7 bases, V lost 6 bases, and 12 bases had no gene match. The CDR3 is made up of 15 amino acids. CDR1 and CDR2 from the germline V gene are MNHNY and SVGAGI (reference sequence). In DNA, the CDR3 is TGTGCCAGCAGCACCATTTCGGGGGGAATTAATGAGCAGTTCTTC. Residues: CASSTISGGINEQFF.

The chain uses TRBV3-1 (or the pseudogene TRBV3-2) and TRBJ2-5; D not certain. V lost 6 bases to trimming and J lost 4 bases, with 15 bases between them. Germline loops: CDR1 LGHDT, CDR2 YNNKEL (reference sequence). The CDR3 length is 14 residues. CDR3 protein: CASRPGRSRETQYF. CDR3 coding DNA: TGTGCCAGCAGACCCGGAAGGAGTCGAGAGACCCAGTACTTC.

Only one count was recorded for this clone. The genes are TRBV5-8 and TRBJ1-2, with a tentative D call TRBD1 (5 bases). The germline V and J ends were trimmed by 7 bases and 8 bases, with 15 bases remaining between them. The CDR3 totals 12 residues. Germline values: CDR1 SGHTS, CDR2 YDEGEE. The CDR3 reads CASAGGGNGYTF. The CDR3 DNA is TGTGCCAGCGCTGGCGGGGGGAACGGCTACACCTTC.

The gene calls are TRBV28 and TRBJ1-6; possible D gene TRBD1, 6 bases. V lost 2 bases and J 8 bases, leaving 13 bases between the germline ends. Germline V gives CDR1 MDHEN, CDR2 SYDVKM. The CDR3 covers 15 residues. CDR3 sequence (DNA): TGTGCCAGCAGTTTAAGGGCGGCAGGGGATTCACCCCTCCACTTT. Its protein product is CASSLRAAGDSPLHF.

The chain is built from TRBV27 and TRBJ1-5; 10 nucleotides line up with TRBD1. With 6 bases clipped from V and 2 bases from J, the junction kept 4 bases outside the gene matches. Germline V gene data show CDR1 as MNHEY and CDR2 as SMNVEV (reference sequence). This CDR3 is built from 15 residues. Here the CDR3 reads CASRPGTGGNQPQHF. DNA for the CDR3: TGTGCCAGCAGACCCGGGACAGGGGGCAATCAGCCCCAGCATTTT.

The V call is TRBV25-1, the J call TRBJ2-3; a possible D gene is TRBD1 (6 bases). This CDR3 region has 15 residues. Trimming pared 0 bases from V and 2 bases from J, leaving 9 bases between. Germline CDR1 is MGHDK and CDR2 is SYGVNS. CDR3 DNA: TGTGCCAGCAGTGAATATGAGGGGGTCACAGATACGCAGTATTTT. Its translation is CASSEYEGVTDTQYF.

The chain joins TRBV14 to TRBJ1-5; a possible D gene is TRBD1 (6 bases). The germline CDR1 and CDR2 sequences are SGHDN and FVKESK. The CDR3 is 15 amino acids. Trimming left V 1 base short and J 2 bases short, with 9 bases between. CDR3 amino acids: CASSQGGLGNQPQHF. The CDR3 DNA reads as TGTGCCAGCAGCCAAGGGGGGCTCGGCAATCAGCCCCAGCATTTT.

The V gene is TRBV18, the J gene TRBJ1-6, with D uncertain. This CDR3 is 14 amino acids long. Germline V gene sequence: CDR1 KGHSH, CDR2 LQKENI. Trimming took off 2 bases at V and 8 bases at J, with 10 bases between the two ends. Here the CDR3 reads CASSPSGPDSPLHF. The CDR3 DNA sequence: TGTGCCAGCTCACCAAGTGGCCCCGATTCACCCCTCCACTTT.

J is TRBJ1-6 and V is TRBV5-4; a weak D match, TRBD1 (5 bases). The CDR3 loop spans 15 amino acids. Germline CDR1 is SGHNT and CDR2 is YYREEE (reference sequence). The ends were cut back, 4 bases at V and 7 bases at J, with 15 bases in the middle. The CDR3 here is CASSENFSGNSPLHF. DNA for the CDR3: TGTGCCAGCAGCGAAAATTTCTCAGGGAATTCACCCCTCCACTTT.

This clone was seen only once. CDR3 protein: CASSGSMEGTNTEAFF. The CDR3 DNA reads as TGTGCCAGCAGTGGGTCTATGGAGGGCACGAACACTGAAGCTTTCTTT. The rearrangement links TRBV6-1 to TRBJ1-1; no clear D. CDR3 size: 16 residues. V lost 4 bases to trimming and J lost 1 base, with 16 bases between them. CDR1 is MNHNS and CDR2 is SASEGT in the germline V gene.

The table lists this clone with a few counts. V and J are TRBV4-2 and TRBJ1-5, with D possibly matching TRBD1 (5 bases). Germline V CDR1 and CDR2: LGHNA, YNFKEQ. The CDR3 loop spans 15 amino acids. V lost 4 bases to trimming and J lost 4 bases, with 14 bases between them. This CDR3 is CASSRSGEDNQPQHF. As DNA, the CDR3 is TGTGCCAGCAGCCGCTCGGGGGAGGATAATCAGCCCCAGCATTTT.

The chain links TRBV3-1 (or the pseudogene TRBV3-2) to TRBJ1-2; D is perhaps TRBD1 (5 bases). Germline V CDR1 and CDR2: LGHDT, YNNKEL (reference sequence). This CDR3 has 16 residues. The germline V and J ends were trimmed by 0 bases and 5 bases, with 16 bases remaining between them. CDR3 amino acids: CASSQDGQGISYGYTF. CDR3 coding DNA: TGTGCCAGCAGCCAAGATGGCCAGGGAATTAGTTATGGCTACACCTTC.

V and J are TRBV18 and TRBJ1-2, with TRBD1 identical over 7 bases. Germline V lookup: CDR1 KGHSH, CDR2 LQKENI. Losses at the gene ends were 4 bases for V and 5 bases for J; bases not matched to a gene: 10. The CDR3 covers 15 residues. CDR3: CASSLTPQGEYGYTF. The CDR3 nucleotides are TGTGCCAGCTCACTTACCCCCCAGGGGGAGTATGGCTACACCTTC. Full variable domain (rest looked up from reference TRBV18 and TRBJ1-2): NAGVMQNPRHLVRRRGQEARLRCSPMKGHSHVYWYRQLPEEGLKFMVYLQKENIIDESGMPKERFSAEFPKEGPSILRIQQVVRGDSAAYFCASSLTPQGEYGYTFGSGTRLTVV.